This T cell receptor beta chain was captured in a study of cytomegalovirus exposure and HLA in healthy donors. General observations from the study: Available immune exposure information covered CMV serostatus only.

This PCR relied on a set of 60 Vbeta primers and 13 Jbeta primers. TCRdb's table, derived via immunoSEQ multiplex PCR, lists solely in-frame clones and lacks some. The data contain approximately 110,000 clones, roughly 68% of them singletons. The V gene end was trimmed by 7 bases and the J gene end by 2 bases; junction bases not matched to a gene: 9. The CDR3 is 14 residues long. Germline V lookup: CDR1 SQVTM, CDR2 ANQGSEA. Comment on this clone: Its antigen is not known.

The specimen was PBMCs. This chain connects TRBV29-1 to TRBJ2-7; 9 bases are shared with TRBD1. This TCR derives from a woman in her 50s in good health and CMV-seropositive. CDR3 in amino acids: CSAFRDREPYEQYF. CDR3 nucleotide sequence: TGCAGCGCCTTCCGGGACAGGGAACCCTACGAGCAGTACTTC.